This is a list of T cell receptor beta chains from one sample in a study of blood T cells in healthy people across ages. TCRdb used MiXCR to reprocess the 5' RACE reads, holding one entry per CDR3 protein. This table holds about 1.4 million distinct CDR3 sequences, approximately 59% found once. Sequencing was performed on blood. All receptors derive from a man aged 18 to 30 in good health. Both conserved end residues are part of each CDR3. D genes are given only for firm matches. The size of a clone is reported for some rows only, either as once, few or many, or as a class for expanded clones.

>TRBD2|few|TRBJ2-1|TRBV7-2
TGTGCCAGCAGCTCTTGGACTAGCGGGAGTAGCAATGAGCAGTTCTTC
CASSSWTSGSSNEQFF
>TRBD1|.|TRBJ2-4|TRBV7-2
TGTGCCAGCAGCCCTCGCGAAGACAGGGGGCGGGATGAGCAGTACTTC
CASSPREDRGRDEQYF
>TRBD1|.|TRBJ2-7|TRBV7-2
TGTGCCAGCAGCTCCACTACCGGGACAGTCTACGAGCAGTACTTC
CASSSTTGTVYEQYF
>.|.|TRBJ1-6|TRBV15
TGTGCCACCAGCAGAGAGGAGGGAAATTCACCCCTCCACTTT
CATSREEGNSPLHF
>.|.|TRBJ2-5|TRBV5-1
TGCGCCAGCAGCTTGACTCCGGGCTCCCAAGAGACCCAGTACTTC
CASSLTPGSQETQYF
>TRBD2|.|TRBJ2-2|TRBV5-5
TGTGCCAGCAGCTTACCTCAAGCGGGAGAGGCCGGGGAGCTGTTTTTT
CASSLPQAGEAGELFF
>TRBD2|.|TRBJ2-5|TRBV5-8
TGTGCCAGCAGCTTAATTCCGGGAGGTAATGAGCAGTACTTC
CASSLIPGGNEQYF
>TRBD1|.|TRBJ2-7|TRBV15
TGTGCCACCAGCAGTGACCACTTGGGACAGGGGACCAACGAGCAGTACTTC
CATSSDHLGQGTNEQYF
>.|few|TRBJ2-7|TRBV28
TGTGCCAGCAGTTTATGGGCCAGGGGTTCCTACGAGCAGTACTTC
CASSLWARGSYEQYF
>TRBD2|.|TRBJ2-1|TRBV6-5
TGTGCCAGCAGTTACTTAAAACTAGCGGGAGGGTTTAATGAGCAGTTCTTC
CASSYLKLAGGFNEQFF
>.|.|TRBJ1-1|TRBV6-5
TGTGCCAGCAGTTACTCGACGCGGACCCGCGAAGCTTTCTTT
CASSYSTRTREAFF
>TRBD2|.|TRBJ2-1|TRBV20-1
TGCAGTGCTAGAGCCCTAGCGGGAGCATCCTACAATGAGCAGTTCTTC
CSARALAGASYNEQFF
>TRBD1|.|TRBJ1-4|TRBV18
TGTGCCAGCTCACAGGACAGGGTCAATGAAAAACTGTTTTTT
CASSQDRVNEKLFF
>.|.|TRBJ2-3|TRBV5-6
TGTGCCAGCAGCTTGGGCTGGAAAAAAGTGGATACGCAGTATTTT
CASSLGWKKVDTQYF
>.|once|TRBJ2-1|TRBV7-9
TGTGCCAGCAGCTTAGCACAGGTAACCAATGAGCAGTTCTTC
CASSLAQVTNEQFF
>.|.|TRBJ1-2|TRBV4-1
TGCGCCAGCAGCCAAGAGGGGATGTCGCGGTATGGCTACACCTTC
CASSQEGMSRYGYTF
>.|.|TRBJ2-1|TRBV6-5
TGTGCCAGCAGTTACGCGGACAACCCCTACAATGAGCAGTTCTTC
CASSYADNPYNEQFF